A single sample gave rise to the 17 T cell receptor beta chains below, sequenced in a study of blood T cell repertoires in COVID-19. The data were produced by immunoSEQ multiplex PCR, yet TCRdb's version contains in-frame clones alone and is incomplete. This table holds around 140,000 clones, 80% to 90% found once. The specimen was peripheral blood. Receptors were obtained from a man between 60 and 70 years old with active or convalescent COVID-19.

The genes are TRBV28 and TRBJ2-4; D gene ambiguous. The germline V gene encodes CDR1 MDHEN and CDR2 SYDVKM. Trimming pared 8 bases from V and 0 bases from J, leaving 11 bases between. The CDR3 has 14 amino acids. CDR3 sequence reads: CASSPAVAKNIQYF. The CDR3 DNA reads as TGTGCCAGCTCCCCCGCGGTAGCCAAAAACATTCAGTACTTC.

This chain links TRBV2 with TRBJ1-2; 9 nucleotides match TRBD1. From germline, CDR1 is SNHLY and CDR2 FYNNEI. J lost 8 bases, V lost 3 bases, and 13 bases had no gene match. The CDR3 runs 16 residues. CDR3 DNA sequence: TGTGCCAGCAGTGACCCAACGGGACAGGGCCCCAAAGGCTACACCTTC. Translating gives CASSDPTGQGPKGYTF.

The CDR3 loop is CAISESKVRALNQPQHF. In DNA, the CDR3 is TGTGCCATCAGTGAGTCCAAGGTCAGGGCCCTAAATCAGCCCCAGCATTTT. The chain joins TRBV10-3 to TRBJ1-5; possibly TRBD1 for D (5 bases). Trimming cost V 0 bases and J 4 bases, with 16 bases left between them. Per the germline V gene, CDR1 is ENHRY and CDR2 is SYGVKD. The CDR3 contains 17 residues.

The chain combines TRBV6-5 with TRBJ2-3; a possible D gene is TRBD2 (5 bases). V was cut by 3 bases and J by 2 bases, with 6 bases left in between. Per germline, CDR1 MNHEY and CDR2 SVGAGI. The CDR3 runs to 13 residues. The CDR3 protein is CASSYSVTDTQYF. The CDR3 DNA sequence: TGTGCCAGCAGTTATAGCGTCACAGATACGCAGTATTTT.

Here the CDR3 DNA reads TGTGCCAGCTCAAGACAGGGGTACGAGCAGTACTTC. This codes for CASSRQGYEQYF. The rearrangement uses TRBV18 and TRBJ2-7; 8 nucleotides match TRBD1. CDR1 and CDR2 (germline): KGHSH, LQKENI. The CDR3 is 12 amino acids. V shed 5 bases and J 4 bases; nucleotides not matched to a gene: 1.

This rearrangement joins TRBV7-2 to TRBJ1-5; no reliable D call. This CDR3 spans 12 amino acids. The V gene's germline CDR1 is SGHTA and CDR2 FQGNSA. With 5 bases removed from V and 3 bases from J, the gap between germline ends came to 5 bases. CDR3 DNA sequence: TGTGCCAGCAGCCTATTCAATCAGCCCCAGCATTTT. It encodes CASSLFNQPQHF.

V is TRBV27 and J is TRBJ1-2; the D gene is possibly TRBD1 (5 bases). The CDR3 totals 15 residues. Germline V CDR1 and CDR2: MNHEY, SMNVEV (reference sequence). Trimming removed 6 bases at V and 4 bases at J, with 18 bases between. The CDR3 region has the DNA TGTGCCAGCAGATCCGGGACTCGGGGGGTCTATGGCTACACCTTC. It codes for CASRSGTRGVYGYTF.

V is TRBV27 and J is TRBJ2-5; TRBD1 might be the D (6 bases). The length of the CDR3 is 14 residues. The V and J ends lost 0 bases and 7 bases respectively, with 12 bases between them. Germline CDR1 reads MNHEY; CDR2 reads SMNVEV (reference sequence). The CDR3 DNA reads TGTGCCAGCAGTTTATCGGGGGCGGCCCTGACCCAGTACTTC. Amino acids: CASSLSGAALTQYF.

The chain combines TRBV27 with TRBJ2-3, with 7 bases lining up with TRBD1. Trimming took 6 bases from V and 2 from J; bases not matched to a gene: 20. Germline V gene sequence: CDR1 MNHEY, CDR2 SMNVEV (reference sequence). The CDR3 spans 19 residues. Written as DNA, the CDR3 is TGTGCCAGCAGGCGGGCCCAGGGCTTTAGCGACAGGGCCACAGATACGCAGTATTTT. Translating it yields CASRRAQGFSDRATDTQYF.

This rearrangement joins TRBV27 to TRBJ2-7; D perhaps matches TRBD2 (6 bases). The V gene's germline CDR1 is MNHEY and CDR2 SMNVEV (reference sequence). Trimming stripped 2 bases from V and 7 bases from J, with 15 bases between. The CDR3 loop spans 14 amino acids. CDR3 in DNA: TGTGCCAGCAGTTTAAGGGACTCATTTTGGGAGCAGTACTTC. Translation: CASSLRDSFWEQYF.

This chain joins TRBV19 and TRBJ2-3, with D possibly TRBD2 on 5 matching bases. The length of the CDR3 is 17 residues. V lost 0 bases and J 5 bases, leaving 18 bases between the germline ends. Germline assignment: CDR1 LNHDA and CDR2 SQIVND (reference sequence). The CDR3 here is CASSIDARSAGGDTQYF. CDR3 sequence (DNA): TGTGCCAGTAGTATAGATGCGAGGAGCGCCGGAGGAGATACGCAGTATTTT.

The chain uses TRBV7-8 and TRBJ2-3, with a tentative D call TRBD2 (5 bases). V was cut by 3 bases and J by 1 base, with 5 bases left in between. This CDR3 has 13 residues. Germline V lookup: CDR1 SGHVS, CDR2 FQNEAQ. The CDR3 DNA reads TGTGCCAGCAGCTTCGGGGGCACAGATACGCAGTATTTT. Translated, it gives CASSFGGTDTQYF.

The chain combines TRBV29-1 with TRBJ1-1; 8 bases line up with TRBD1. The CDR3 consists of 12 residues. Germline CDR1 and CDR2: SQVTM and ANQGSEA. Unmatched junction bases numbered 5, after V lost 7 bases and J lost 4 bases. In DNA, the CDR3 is TGCAGCGCTGGACAGGGTAGCACTGAAGCTTTCTTT. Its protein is CSAGQGSTEAFF.

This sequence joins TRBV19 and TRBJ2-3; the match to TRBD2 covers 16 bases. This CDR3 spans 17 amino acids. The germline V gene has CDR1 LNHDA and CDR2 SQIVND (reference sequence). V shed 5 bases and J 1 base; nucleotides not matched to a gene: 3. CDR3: CASSLGLAGGGTDTQYF. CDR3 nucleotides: TGTGCCAGTAGTTTGGGACTAGCGGGGGGGGGCACAGATACGCAGTATTTT.

CDR3 in DNA: TGCAGCGTTGAGAGAAAGGGACTAGCGGGGCCCTCCTACAATGAGCAGTTCTTC. Translating gives CSVERKGLAGPSYNEQFF. This chain joins TRBV29-1 and TRBJ2-1; 13 nucleotides align to TRBD2. V lost 3 bases to trimming and J lost 0 bases; unmatched junction nucleotides: 8. From germline, CDR1 is SQVTM and CDR2 ANQGSEA. The CDR3 length is 18 residues.

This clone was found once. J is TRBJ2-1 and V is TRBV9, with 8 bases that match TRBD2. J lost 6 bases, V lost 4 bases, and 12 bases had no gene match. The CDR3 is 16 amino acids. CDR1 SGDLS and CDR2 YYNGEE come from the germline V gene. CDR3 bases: TGTGCCAGCAGCCTTGGTTCTAGCGGGCCCTCCAATGAGCAGTTCTTC. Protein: CASSLGSSGPSNEQFF.

CDR3 region: CASQGQGANTEAFF. Written as DNA, the CDR3 is TGTGCCTCCCAGGGACAGGGGGCGAACACTGAAGCTTTCTTT. V and J are TRBV19 and TRBJ1-1; 12 nucleotides agree with TRBD1. The CDR3 extends over 14 amino acids. After removal of 11 bases from V and 1 base from J, the junction contained 5 bases not matched to a gene. From germline, CDR1 is LNHDA and CDR2 SQIVND (reference sequence).